Listed below are T cell receptor beta chains from one sample, sequenced in a study of T-cell memory formation after mild COVID-19. MiXCR, run by TCRdb on the 5' RACE reads, gives a single entry per CDR3 protein. The repertoire includes 300,000 to 400,000 distinct CDR3 sequences, around 15% of them detected once, and approximately 20% sits in the top ten. The sample taken for sequencing was PBMCs or a T cell subset sorted from them (not recorded which). These receptors were obtained from a man aged 18 to 30 who had mild COVID-19 (a few samples of this study predate the infection). Cell type and time point are not known. Each CDR3 is given with its conserved first and last residue. The order of the fields is clone size, V gene, J gene, D gene, CDR3 protein, CDR3 DNA. The D gene is left open where the match is weak. Some rows have no size entry. The others give once, few or many, or a class for an expanded clone.

>many|TRBV6-5|TRBJ2-3|TRBD2
CASTGGATDTQYF
TGTGCCAGCACCGGGGGGGCCACAGATACGCAGTATTTT
>.|TRBV20-1|TRBJ2-5|.
CSAPTPYWGQETQYF
TGCAGTGCTCCAACCCCTTACTGGGGGCAGGAGACCCAGTACTTC
>few|TRBV7-2|TRBJ1-2|.
CASSLIEGPSYGYTF
TGTGCCAGCAGCTTAATAGAGGGTCCTTCCTATGGCTACACCTTC
>few|TRBV4-1|TRBJ1-2|.
CASSQDRGRGSYTF
TGCGCCAGCAGCCAAGATCGGGGCAGGGGTTCGTACACCTTC
>.|TRBV12-3/TRBV12-4|TRBJ2-1|.
CASSGISRSRYNEQFF
TGTGCCAGCAGTGGGATTTCGCGAAGCCGATACAATGAGCAGTTCTTC
>few|TRBV29-1|TRBJ1-2|TRBD1
CSVEHFGQGQPNYGYTF
TGCAGCGTTGAACATTTTGGACAGGGTCAACCTAACTATGGCTACACCTTC
>few|TRBV7-2|TRBJ2-5|.
CASSSTGLGKETQYF
TGTGCCAGCAGCTCCACAGGGTTGGGGAAAGAGACCCAGTACTTC
>.|TRBV5-1|TRBJ1-4|.
CASSLPSTNEKLFF
TGCGCCAGCAGCTTGCCCTCAACTAATGAAAAACTGTTTTTT
>few|TRBV5-1|TRBJ1-1|.
CASSGQNTEAFF
TGCGCCAGCAGCGGACAGAACACTGAAGCTTTCTTT
>.|TRBV12-3/TRBV12-4|TRBJ1-5|.
CASSLRGGRQPQHF
TGTGCCAGCAGCCTTAGAGGGGGGCGACAGCCCCAGCATTTT
>.|TRBV20-1|TRBJ1-1|.
CSASPGTGNTEAFF
TGCAGTGCTAGTCCCGGGACGGGTAACACTGAAGCTTTCTTT
>.|TRBV19|TRBJ1-5|TRBD1
CASSRSGQGAGQPQHF
TGTGCCAGTAGTAGATCCGGACAGGGGGCGGGTCAGCCCCAGCATTTT
>.|TRBV7-6|TRBJ2-5|.
CASSYPYKLGETQYF
TGTGCCAGCAGCTATCCTTACAAACTGGGAGAGACCCAGTACTTC
>few|TRBV20-1|TRBJ1-5|.
CSAGGTEPQHF
TGCAGTGCAGGGGGGACGGAGCCCCAGCATTTT
>.|TRBV4-1|TRBJ2-1|TRBD2
CASSLTSDVTREQFF
TGCGCCAGCAGCCTGACTAGCGACGTAACTCGTGAGCAGTTCTTC
>few|TRBV12-3/TRBV12-4|TRBJ2-3|TRBD2
CASTELAGGTDTQYF
TGTGCCAGCACCGAACTAGCGGGGGGCACAGATACGCAGTATTTT
>.|TRBV29-1|TRBJ2-7|.
CSVVPAGRGDEQYF
TGCAGCGTTGTACCCGCGGGAAGGGGGGACGAGCAGTACTTC
>many|TRBV6-2/TRBV6-3|TRBJ1-2|.
CASSSFPRLAEANYGYTF
TGTGCCAGCAGTTCCTTCCCAAGGTTAGCGGAGGCTAACTATGGCTACACCTTC
>few|TRBV10-3|TRBJ2-7|.
CATDVGGLRDNEQYF
TGTGCCACCGACGTCGGGGGGCTCAGGGACAACGAGCAGTACTTC
>.|TRBV7-2|TRBJ1-5|.
CASSLMGQPQHF
TGTGCCAGCAGCTTAATGGGCCAGCCCCAGCATTTT
>.|TRBV20-1|TRBJ2-7|.
CSARFPSGHYEQYF
TGCAGTGCTAGGTTTCCGAGCGGGCACTACGAGCAGTACTTC
>few|TRBV20-1|TRBJ2-3|.
CSASGSSADTQYF
TGCAGTGCTAGCGGGTCGTCGGCAGATACGCAGTATTTT
>many|TRBV29-1|TRBJ1-1|.
CSVDTTEGNTEAFF
TGCAGCGTTGATACGACAGAGGGGAACACTGAAGCTTTCTTT
>many|TRBV7-3|TRBJ1-6|.
CASSLVGGEGTPLHF
TGTGCCAGCAGCTTAGTCGGGGGAGAAGGGACACCCCTCCACTTT
>.|TRBV29-1|TRBJ1-2|.
CSVPTDVTGYTF
TGCAGCGTCCCGACAGACGTAACCGGCTACACCTTC
>few|TRBV4-1|TRBJ1-2|TRBD1
CASSQGGTVFYGYTF
TGCGCCAGCAGCCAAGGCGGGACAGTCTTCTATGGCTACACCTTC
>few|TRBV11-2|TRBJ1-3|.
CASSLGRTGNTIYF
TGTGCCAGCAGCTTAGGGCGGACTGGAAACACCATATATTTT
>few|TRBV14|TRBJ1-1|.
CASSQESAFLIAEAFF
TGTGCCAGCAGCCAAGAATCAGCCTTTTTGATCGCTGAAGCTTTCTTT
>few|TRBV2|TRBJ2-1|.
CASSDRGDEQFF
TGTGCCAGCAGTGACAGGGGGGATGAGCAGTTCTTC
>few|TRBV28|TRBJ2-1|.
CASRNTGSEQFF
TGTGCCAGCAGGAATACAGGGAGTGAGCAGTTCTTC
>few|TRBV2|TRBJ2-5|TRBD1
CASNRDRSQETQYF
TGTGCCAGCAACCGGGACAGAAGCCAAGAGACCCAGTACTTC
>once|TRBV19|TRBJ1-2|.
CASTIGGDGYTF
TGTGCCAGTACCATTGGGGGAGATGGCTACACCTTC
>few|TRBV4-1|TRBJ1-2|.
CASSQETANYGYTF
TGCGCCAGCAGCCAAGAGACCGCCAACTATGGCTACACCTTC
>few|TRBV7-2|TRBJ2-1|TRBD2
CASSSLRGLAGGYNEQFF
TGTGCCAGCAGCTCGCTCCGCGGCCTAGCGGGGGGGTACAATGAGCAGTTCTTC
>.|TRBV4-2|TRBJ1-4|.
CASSQVMGAGTSNEKLFF
TGTGCCAGCAGCCAAGTAATGGGAGCAGGCACGTCTAATGAAAAACTGTTTTTT
>.|TRBV6-5|TRBJ2-5|.
CASSYSGRPQETQYF
TGTGCCAGCAGTTACTCGGGGCGGCCGCAAGAGACCCAGTACTTC
>few|TRBV7-9|TRBJ2-5|TRBD1
CASSFGTGVTRAQYF
TGTGCCAGCAGCTTCGGGACAGGGGTGACCCGGGCCCAGTACTTC
>few|TRBV5-5|TRBJ2-3|.
CASSLTWDTQYF
TGTGCCAGCAGCTTGACGTGGGATACGCAGTATTTT
>.|TRBV7-2|TRBJ2-6|.
CASSRQHSGANVLTF
TGTGCCAGCAGCCGACAGCACTCTGGGGCCAACGTCCTGACTTTC
>.|TRBV7-3|TRBJ2-3|TRBD2
CASSLTAGAEGTQYF
TGTGCCAGCAGCTTAACAGCGGGGGCGGAGGGTACGCAGTATTTT
>few|TRBV7-9|TRBJ2-5|.
CASSLAGGLQETQYF
TGTGCCAGCAGCTTAGCGGGGGGCCTTCAAGAGACCCAGTACTTC
>few|TRBV7-9|TRBJ1-4|.
CASSPDGGPREKLFF
TGTGCCAGCAGCCCGGACGGGGGGCCCCGGGAAAAACTGTTTTTT